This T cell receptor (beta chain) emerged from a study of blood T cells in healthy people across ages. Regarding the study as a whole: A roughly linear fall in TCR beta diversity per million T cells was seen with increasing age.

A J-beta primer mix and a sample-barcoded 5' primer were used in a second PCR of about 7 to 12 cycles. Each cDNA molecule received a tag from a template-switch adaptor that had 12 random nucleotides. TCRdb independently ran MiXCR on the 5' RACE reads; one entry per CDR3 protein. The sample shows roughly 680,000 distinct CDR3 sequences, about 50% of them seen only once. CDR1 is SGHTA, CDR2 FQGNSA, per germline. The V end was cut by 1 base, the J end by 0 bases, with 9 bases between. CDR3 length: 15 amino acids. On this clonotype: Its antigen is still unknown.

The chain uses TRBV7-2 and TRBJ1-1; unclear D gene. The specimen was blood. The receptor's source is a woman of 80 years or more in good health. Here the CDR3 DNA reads TGTGCCAGCAGCTTAGGCCCAGCCCTGAACACTGAAGCTTTCTTT. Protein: CASSLGPALNTEAFF.